This entry lists 30 T cell receptor beta chains sequenced from one sample in a study of beta chain features in type 1 diabetes. Sequencing targeted expressed TCRB transcripts, as all isolated RNA had been reverse transcribed. TCRdb's copy holds only in-frame clones and misses some; the assay was immunoSEQ multiplex PCR. The table lists more than 150,000 clones, around 10% of them singletons. Sequencing used central memory CD4+ T cells from blood. The receptors were gathered from a man younger than 30 in good health.

This clone was seen a handful of times. The same CDR3 arises from other DNA sequences in this sample as well. The genes are TRBV5-1 and TRBJ2-6; unclear D gene. The CDR3 length is 14 residues. The germline CDR1 and CDR2 sequences are SGHRS and YFSETQ. V lost 0 bases, J lost 3 bases, and 4 bases lay in between. The CDR3 DNA follows: TGCGCCAGCAGCTTGGATGTTGGGGCCAACGTCCTGACTTTC. Residues: CASSLDVGANVLTF.

This clone was seen a handful of times. The chain uses TRBV7-2 and TRBJ2-1, with a tentative D call TRBD2 (6 bases). V lost 5 bases and J 1 base, leaving 15 bases between the germline ends. Germline V gene lookup returns CDR1 SGHTA and CDR2 FQGNSA. This CDR3 has 16 amino acids. The CDR3 coding sequence is TGTGCCAGCAGCCCCTCCCGGGACTTGTCCTACAATGAGCAGTTCTTC. Encoded protein: CASSPSRDLSYNEQFF.

This clone was seen ten or more times. The genes are TRBV6-5 and TRBJ1-6; a possible D gene is TRBD1 (6 bases). The CDR3 contains 14 residues. The germline gives CDR1 MNHEY, CDR2 SVGAGI. Deletions cut 5 bases from V and 9 bases from J, with 14 bases between. CDR3 amino acids: CASSDRWASSPLHF. CDR3 DNA: TGTGCCAGCAGTGACAGGTGGGCAAGTTCACCCCTCCACTTT.

The chain carries TRBV7-3 and TRBJ2-1, with 11 nucleotides matching TRBD2. With V trimmed by 1 base and J by 5 bases, 13 bases remained unmatched. Germline loops: CDR1 SGHTA, CDR2 FQGTGA. CDR3 size: 19 residues. CDR3 residues: CASSLRPTSGTSGNNEQFF. CDR3 in DNA: TGTGCCAGCAGCTTAAGGCCCACTTCCGGGACTAGCGGAAACAATGAGCAGTTCTTC.

In its sample, this clone was seen a few times. A much larger clone lies a single base off, so this may be a read error. The sample holds other DNA sequences that translate to the same CDR3. The chain uses TRBV2 and TRBJ1-5; D perhaps matches TRBD1 (5 bases). Germline V lookup: CDR1 SNHLY, CDR2 FYNNEI. The CDR3 is made up of 13 amino acids. The V gene lost 8 bases and the J gene lost 4 bases, with 12 bases spanning the gap. CDR3 nucleotide sequence: TGTGCCAGCCTAGGGGACGGGAATCAGCCCCAGCATTTT. It yields the protein CASLGDGNQPQHF.

This clone was seen more than once but under ten times. This chain connects TRBV4-2 to TRBJ1-2; tentatively, D is TRBD1 (6 bases). Trimming stripped 5 bases from V and 5 bases from J, with 18 bases between. This CDR3 is 15 amino acids long. Germline-derived CDR1 and CDR2 are LGHNA and YNFKEQ. CDR3 coding DNA: TGTGCCAGCAGCGAAAGACAGGATTCGGGGTATGGCTACACCTTC. It translates to CASSERQDSGYGYTF.

This clone was counted a few times. The V gene is TRBV5-1, the J gene TRBJ2-3; D is undetermined. The CDR3 runs to 15 residues. The V end lost 0 bases, the J end lost 1 base, and 9 bases lay between the germline ends. Germline-derived CDR1 and CDR2 are SGHRS and YFSETQ. The CDR3 region is CASSLGTRGTDTQYF. The CDR3 DNA reads TGCGCCAGCAGCTTGGGCACCAGAGGCACAGATACGCAGTATTTT. The full variable domain, completed using reference TRBV5-1 and TRBJ2-3, is KAGVTQTPRYLIKTRGQQVTLSCSPISGHRSVSWYQQTPGQGLQFLFEYFSETQRNKGNFPGRFSGRQFSNSRSEMNVSTLELGDSALYLCASSLGTRGTDTQYFGPGTRLTVL.

This clone was seen only a few times. The V gene is TRBV4-2, the J gene TRBJ2-5, with 9 bases fitting TRBD2. TRBJ2-7 matches the DNA end more closely, so the J call is doubtful. The CDR3 is made up of 17 amino acids. Germline V gene lookup returns CDR1 LGHNA and CDR2 YNFKEQ. Here the CDR3 DNA reads TGTGCCAGCAGCCAAGTAGTAGCGGGGGAGAGCTCCTACGAGCAGTACTTC. It is translated as CASSQVVAGESSYEQYF.

There are many counts of this clone. CDR3 DNA sequence: TGTGCCAGCAGCGTAATAAGCTCCTACAATGAGCAGTTCTTC. Translated: CASSVISSYNEQFF. The V gene is TRBV6-1, the J gene TRBJ2-1; D unclear. CDR1 is MNHNS, CDR2 SASEGT, per germline. The CDR3 has 14 amino acids. V shed 6 bases and J shed 0 bases, with 9 bases lying between them.

The J gene is TRBJ2-3, the V gene TRBV9; 8 nucleotides line up with TRBD2. Looked up from germline, CDR1 is SGDLS and CDR2 is YYNGEE. There are 17 residues in the CDR3. After removal of 0 bases from V and 0 bases from J, the junction contained 6 bases not matched to a gene. The DNA of the CDR3 is TGTGCCAGCAGCGTAGAAGTTCGGGGGGGCAGCACAGATACGCAGTATTTT. This gives the protein CASSVEVRGGSTDTQYF.

This clone was recorded a few times. This rearrangement joins TRBV6-6 to TRBJ2-3; D unclear. The V end lost 0 bases, the J end lost 7 bases, and 11 bases lay between the germline ends. The V gene's germline CDR1 is MNHNY and CDR2 SVGAGI (reference sequence). The CDR3 sequence is 14 residues long. The CDR3 reads CASSYSSKRHTQYF. CDR3 nucleotide sequence: TGTGCCAGCAGTTACTCATCCAAGAGGCATACGCAGTATTTT.

This sequence joins TRBV28 and TRBJ2-5; 7 nucleotides line up with TRBD1. This CDR3 comprises 13 residues. Looked up from germline, CDR1 is MDHEN and CDR2 is SYDVKM. The trim removed 6 bases at V and 2 bases at J, leaving 3 bases unmatched. The CDR3 is CASSPGQQETQYF. CDR3 in DNA: TGTGCCAGCAGCCCGGGACAGCAAGAGACCCAGTACTTC.

V gene TRBV18 combines with J gene TRBJ2-4; D ambiguous. Trimming removed 5 bases from V and 5 bases from J, with 10 bases in between. The CDR3 contains 13 residues. CDR1 is KGHSH and CDR2 is LQKENI in the germline V gene. CDR3 amino acids: CASSSTKENIQYF. CDR3 bases: TGTGCCAGCTCATCGACCAAGGAAAACATTCAGTACTTC.

This clone was seen ten or more times. This chain connects TRBV4-2 to TRBJ2-5; D remains ambiguous. CDR1 is LGHNA, CDR2 YNFKEQ, per germline. This CDR3 is built from 15 residues. V lost 1 base and J lost 1, with 10 bases in between. Here the CDR3 DNA reads TGTGCCAGCAGCCAAGCCAGTAGGGTCCAAGAGACCCAGTACTTC. As protein: CASSQASRVQETQYF.

This clone was found a few times. In DNA, the CDR3 is TGTGCCAGCAGTGCATACAATGAGCAGTTCTTC. Translating it yields CASSAYNEQFF. The V call is TRBV25-1, the J call TRBJ2-1; D is unresolved. There are 11 residues in the CDR3. V was pared by 4 bases and J by 4 bases, with 2 bases between. The V gene's germline CDR1 is MGHDK and CDR2 SYGVNS.

In its sample, this clone was seen a few times. The chain is built from TRBV7-7 and TRBJ1-1; D is perhaps TRBD1 (6 bases). The CDR3 loop spans 13 amino acids. V lost 5 bases to trimming and J lost 4 bases, with 11 bases between them. Germline V gives CDR1 SSHAT, CDR2 FNYEAQ (reference sequence). CDR3 loop: CASSQDRSTEAFF. CDR3 DNA sequence: TGTGCCAGCAGCCAAGACAGGAGCACTGAAGCTTTCTTT.

This clone was detected only a few times. The chain carries TRBV5-1 and TRBJ2-7; D is uncertain. The CDR3 is 14 amino acids. Deletions cut 0 bases from V and 2 bases from J, with 9 bases between. In germline, CDR1 is SGHRS, CDR2 YFSETQ. The CDR3 sequence is CASSLEWGPYEQYF. The DNA for the CDR3 is TGCGCCAGCAGCTTGGAGTGGGGTCCCTACGAGCAGTACTTC.

This clone was seen ten or more times. The genes are TRBV21-1 and TRBJ1-2; the D segment call TRBD1 is taken from the table without a DNA check. TRBV21-1 is termed a pseudogene. The CDR3 is 14 residues long. The CDR3 region has the DNA TGTGCCAGCAGCAAAGCCCCGACAGGGGATGGCTACACCTTC. This gives the protein CASSKAPTGDGYTF.

This clone appeared a few times. The chain links TRBV7-7 to TRBJ2-1; no clear D gene. Germline V gives CDR1 SSHAT, CDR2 FNYEAQ (reference sequence). The V end was cut by 5 bases, the J end by 6 bases, with 14 bases between. The CDR3 loop spans 14 amino acids. The CDR3 loop reads CASSQSSVVNEQFF. DNA of the CDR3: TGTGCCAGCAGCCAATCGTCGGTGGTCAATGAGCAGTTCTTC.

This clone showed up many times. This rearrangement joins TRBV7-2 to TRBJ2-7, with D unclear. CDR1 SGHTA and CDR2 FQGNSA come from the germline V gene. The CDR3 is 12 amino acids. Trimming stripped 5 bases from V and 3 bases from J, with 8 bases between. For the CDR3, the DNA is TGTGCCAGCAGCCCGGACGGCTACGAGCAGTACTTC. Amino acids: CASSPDGYEQYF.

A note on this clone: The likely explanation is a read error, given a far larger clone one base away. The rearrangement links TRBV9 to TRBJ1-1, with 9 bases lining up with TRBD1. The V and J ends lost 6 bases and 4 bases, in that order; junction bases with no gene match: 4. Germline CDR1 and CDR2: SGDLS and YYNGEE. The CDR3 is 13 residues long. Here the CDR3 reads CASTPGQGTEAFF. DNA for the CDR3: TGTGCCAGCACCCCGGGACAGGGCACTGAAGCTTTCTTT.

This clone was seen a handful of times. This chain links TRBV7-9 with TRBJ2-5; D possibly corresponds to TRBD1 (6 bases). CDR1 is SEHNR, CDR2 FQNEAQ, per germline (reference sequence). Trimming removed 1 base from V and 5 bases from J, with 11 bases in between. The CDR3 totals 14 residues. DNA for the CDR3: TGTGCCAGCAGCTTAGGACAGGCCAGGGAGACCCAGTACTTC. Amino acids: CASSLGQARETQYF.

This clone was counted only a few times. The chain combines TRBV28 with TRBJ1-1; D gene ambiguous. Germline lookup yields CDR1 MDHEN and CDR2 SYDVKM. Between the trimmed V and J ends, which lost 6 bases and 1 base, there was a span of 9 bases. CDR3 length: 13 residues. The CDR3 nucleotides read TGTGCCAGCAGACCAAACCAGAACACTGAAGCTTTCTTT. Protein product: CASRPNQNTEAFF.

This clone was seen a handful of times. The genes are TRBV7-2 and TRBJ2-7, with a possible D match to TRBD1 (5 bases). CDR3 length equals 16 residues. V was cut by 5 bases and J by 1 base, with 18 bases left in between. Germline V CDR1 and CDR2: SGHTA, FQGNSA. CDR3 region: CASSGYQGSLSYEQYF. The CDR3 nucleotides read TGTGCCAGCAGCGGATACCAGGGTTCTTTATCCTACGAGCAGTACTTC.

The genes are TRBV29-1 and TRBJ2-7, with D maybe TRBD1 (6 bases). CDR3 size: 11 residues. V was shortened by 7 bases and J by 6 bases, with 13 bases between the two germline ends. Per germline, CDR1 SQVTM and CDR2 ANQGSEA. CDR3 loop: CSGKTGPEQYF. CDR3 nucleotide sequence: TGCAGCGGGAAGACAGGTCCCGAGCAGTACTTC.

The chain links TRBV29-1 to TRBJ1-1; D is undetermined. The ends were cut back, 6 bases at V and 1 base at J, with 9 bases in the middle. This CDR3 is built from 12 residues. The germline CDR1 and CDR2 sequences are SQVTM and ANQGSEA. The CDR3 spells CSVNRGNTEAFF. For the CDR3, the DNA is TGCAGCGTCAATCGGGGGAACACTGAAGCTTTCTTT.

V gene TRBV4-3 combines with J gene TRBJ1-2; 7 positions agree with TRBD1. The CDR3 is made up of 16 amino acids. The germline gives CDR1 LGHNA, CDR2 YSLEER. J gave up 1 base and V 3 bases, and 8 bases lay outside the gene matches. The CDR3 DNA follows: TGCGCCAGCAGCCAGGCCGACAGGGCGGATAACTATGGCTACACCTTC. Protein product: CASSQADRADNYGYTF.

This chain connects TRBV20-1 to TRBJ1-1; no definite D call. The V and J ends lost 7 bases and 3 bases respectively, with 6 bases between them. The CDR3 covers 10 residues. The germline CDR1 and CDR2 sequences are DFQATT and SNEGSKA (reference sequence). This CDR3 reads CSVRDTEAFF. The CDR3 DNA reads TGCAGTGTCAGAGACACTGAAGCTTTCTTT.

Details on this clone: A single base separates this from a much larger clone, so it may be a read error. The sample has other DNA sequences that encode this CDR3 too. The V call is TRBV7-3, the J call TRBJ2-6; D ambiguous. V dropped 4 bases and J dropped 2 bases, with 0 bases sitting between them. The CDR3 spans 12 residues. Germline CDR1 reads SGHTA; CDR2 reads FQGTGA. This chain's CDR3 is CASSSGANVLTF. Written as DNA, the CDR3 is TGTGCCAGCAGCTCTGGGGCCAACGTCCTGACTTTC.

This chain links TRBV27 with TRBJ2-6, with D perhaps TRBD1 (6 bases). Trimming stripped 4 bases from V and 5 bases from J, with 21 bases between. The CDR3 has 18 amino acids. Germline lookup yields CDR1 MNHEY and CDR2 SMNVEV (reference sequence). CDR3 sequence (DNA): TGTGCCAGCAGTTCGAGACAGGTCTTTTCTGGGCGGGCCAACGTCCTGACTTTC. Its translation is CASSSRQVFSGRANVLTF.